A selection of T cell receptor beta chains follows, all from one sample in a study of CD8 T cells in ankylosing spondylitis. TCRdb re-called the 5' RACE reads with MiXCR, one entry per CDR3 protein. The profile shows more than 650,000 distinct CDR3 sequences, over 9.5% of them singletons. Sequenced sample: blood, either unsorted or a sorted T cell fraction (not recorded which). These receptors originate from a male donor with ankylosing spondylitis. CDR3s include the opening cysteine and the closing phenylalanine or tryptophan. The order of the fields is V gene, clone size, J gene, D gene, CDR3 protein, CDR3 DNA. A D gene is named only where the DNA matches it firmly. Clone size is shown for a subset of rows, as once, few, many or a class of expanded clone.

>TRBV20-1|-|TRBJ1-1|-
CSAPRTRGGEAFF
TGCAGTGCCCCCCGTACGCGGGGCGGTGAAGCTTTCTTT
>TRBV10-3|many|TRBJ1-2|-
CAISEFRQTNYGYTF
TGTGCCATCAGTGAGTTCCGACAGACTAACTATGGCTACACCTTC
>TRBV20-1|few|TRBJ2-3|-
CSARDVTFTDTQYF
TGCAGTGCTAGAGATGTGACTTTCACAGATACGCAGTATTTT
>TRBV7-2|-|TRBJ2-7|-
CASSLAQGSYTEQYF
TGTGCCAGCAGCTTAGCGCAGGGATCCTATACCGAGCAGTACTTC
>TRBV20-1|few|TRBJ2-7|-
CSAPMVAGAGYEQYF
TGCAGTGCCCCCATGGTGGCAGGGGCCGGCTACGAGCAGTACTTC
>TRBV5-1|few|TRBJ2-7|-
CASSGLQGFEQYF
TGCGCCAGCAGCGGATTACAGGGTTTCGAGCAGTACTTC
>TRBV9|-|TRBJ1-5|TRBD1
CASSVGVTGDAPQHF
TGTGCCAGCAGCGTAGGGGTCACAGGGGATGCGCCCCAGCATTTT
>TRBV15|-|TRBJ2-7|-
CATSRVRQNYEQYF
TGTGCCACCAGCAGAGTCCGACAGAACTACGAGCAGTACTTC
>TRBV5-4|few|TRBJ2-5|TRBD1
CASSSGQGGSAETQYF
TGTGCCAGCAGCTCGGGACAGGGAGGGTCGGCAGAGACCCAGTACTTC
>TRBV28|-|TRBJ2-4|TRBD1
CASSSAGTGKNIQYF
TGTGCCAGCAGTTCGGCCGGGACAGGGAAAAACATTCAGTACTTC
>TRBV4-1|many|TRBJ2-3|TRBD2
CASSQDLRLWTSGTTDTQYF
TGCGCCAGCAGCCAAGATCTCCGACTATGGACTAGCGGTACGACAGATACGCAGTATTTT
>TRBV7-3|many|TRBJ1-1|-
CASSDPPGHMNTEAFF
TGTGCCAGCAGCGATCCTCCGGGACATATGAACACTGAAGCTTTCTTT
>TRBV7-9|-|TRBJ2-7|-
CASSLNRVEQYF
TGTGCCAGCAGCTTGAACAGGGTGGAGCAGTACTTC
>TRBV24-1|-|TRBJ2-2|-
CATSGSTAGELFF
TGTGCCACCAGTGGATCAACCGCCGGGGAGCTGTTTTTT
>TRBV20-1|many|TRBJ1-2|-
CSASRLNYGYTF
TGCAGTGCTAGCCGGCTAAACTATGGCTACACCTTC
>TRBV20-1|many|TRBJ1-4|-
CSASSRGREKLFF
TGCAGTGCTAGCTCGAGGGGTCGGGAAAAACTGTTTTTT
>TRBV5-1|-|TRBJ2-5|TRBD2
CASSLGRGLADQETQYF
TGCGCCAGCAGCTTGGGGCGGGGACTAGCGGACCAAGAGACCCAGTACTTC
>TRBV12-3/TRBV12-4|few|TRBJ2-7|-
CASSLYSGQSLYEQYF
TGTGCCAGCAGTTTATATTCAGGACAGAGCCTCTACGAGCAGTACTTC
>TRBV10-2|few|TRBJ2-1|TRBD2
CASEPGGPYNEQFF
TGCGCCAGCGAGCCGGGGGGACCGTACAATGAGCAGTTCTTC
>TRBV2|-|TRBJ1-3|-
CASNAVSGNTIYF
TGTGCCAGTAACGCTGTCTCTGGAAACACCATATATTTT
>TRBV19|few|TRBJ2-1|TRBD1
CASSSGGTREQFF
TGTGCCAGTAGTTCAGGGGGCACGCGGGAGCAGTTCTTC
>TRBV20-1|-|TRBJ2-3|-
CSASPALVADTQYF
TGCAGTGCTAGTCCGGCTCTCGTCGCAGATACGCAGTATTTT
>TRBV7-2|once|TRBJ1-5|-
CASSLAPQSNQPQHF
TGTGCCAGCAGCTTAGCTCCGCAGAGCAATCAGCCCCAGCATTTT
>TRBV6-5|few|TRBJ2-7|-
CASSYRRVRYEQYF
TGTGCCAGCAGTTACAGGCGGGTGCGATACGAGCAGTACTTC
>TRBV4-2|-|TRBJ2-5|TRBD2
CASSPTWLAGEETQYF
TGTGCCAGCAGCCCGACGTGGCTAGCGGGAGAAGAGACCCAGTACTTC
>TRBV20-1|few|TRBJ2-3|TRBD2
CSAGRLAGMFTDTQYF
TGCAGTGCTGGTAGACTAGCGGGAATGTTCACAGATACGCAGTATTTT
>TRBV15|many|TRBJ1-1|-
CATSRDRGTEAFF
TGTGCCACCAGCAGAGATCGGGGCACTGAAGCTTTCTTT
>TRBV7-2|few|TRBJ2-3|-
CASSLTRNFLGTQYF
TGTGCCAGCAGCTTAACTAGGAACTTCTTAGGGACGCAGTATTTT
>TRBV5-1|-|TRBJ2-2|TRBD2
CASRIPAGATGELFF
TGCGCCAGCAGGATACCAGCGGGAGCCACCGGGGAGCTGTTTTTT
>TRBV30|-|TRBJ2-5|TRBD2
CAWSVRAGGLAGQETQYF
TGTGCCTGGAGTGTACGAGCGGGGGGCCTCGCGGGGCAAGAGACCCAGTACTTC
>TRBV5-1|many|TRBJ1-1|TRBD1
CASQKVRTGWRDTEAFF
TGCGCCAGCCAAAAAGTTCGGACAGGATGGCGGGACACTGAAGCTTTCTTT
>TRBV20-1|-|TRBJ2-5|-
CSARAPAEETQYF
TGCAGTGCTAGAGCCCCGGCCGAAGAGACCCAGTACTTC
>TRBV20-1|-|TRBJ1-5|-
CSARYSRGWQPQHF
TGCAGTGCTAGATATTCCCGGGGGTGGCAGCCCCAGCATTTT
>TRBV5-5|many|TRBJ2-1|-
CASSLESAVLGNEQFF
TGTGCCAGCAGCTTGGAGTCTGCGGTTTTGGGCAATGAGCAGTTCTTC
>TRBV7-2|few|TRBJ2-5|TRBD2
CASSFAWASGRETQYF
TGTGCCAGCAGCTTTGCCTGGGCTAGCGGGAGGGAGACCCAGTACTTC
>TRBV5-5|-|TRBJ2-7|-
CASTPRVGSGYEQYF
TGTGCCAGCACCCCCAGAGTAGGTTCTGGTTACGAGCAGTACTTC
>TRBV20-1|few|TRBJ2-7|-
CSPRGRAYEQYF
TGCAGCCCTAGGGGTAGAGCCTACGAGCAGTACTTC
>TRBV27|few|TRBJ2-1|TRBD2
CASSLSPGVLAGALYNEQFF
TGTGCCAGCAGTTTATCCCCAGGGGTTCTAGCGGGAGCCCTTTACAATGAGCAGTTCTTC
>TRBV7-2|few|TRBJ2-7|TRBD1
CASSPRDRLYF
TGTGCCAGCAGCCCCCGGGACAGATTGTACTTC
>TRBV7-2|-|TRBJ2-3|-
CASRSGWRGPDTQYF
TGTGCCAGCAGGAGTGGATGGAGGGGCCCAGATACGCAGTATTTT
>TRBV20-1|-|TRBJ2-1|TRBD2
CSARNSGRAGNEQFF
TGCAGTGCTAGAAATAGCGGGAGGGCCGGGAATGAGCAGTTCTTC
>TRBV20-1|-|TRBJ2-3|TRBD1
CSACRGGPLDTQYF
TGCAGTGCTTGTCGAGGGGGCCCCTTGGATACGCAGTATTTT
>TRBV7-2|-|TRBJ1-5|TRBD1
CASSPVGDSNQPQHF
TGTGCCAGCAGCCCTGTCGGGGACAGTAATCAGCCCCAGCATTTT
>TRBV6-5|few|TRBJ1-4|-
CASSPLEGRIGKLFF
TGTGCCAGCAGTCCACTCGAGGGGAGGATAGGAAAACTGTTTTTT
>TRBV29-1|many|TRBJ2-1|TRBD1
CSDVRGQGNEQFF
TGCAGCGACGTGAGGGGGCAGGGGAATGAGCAGTTCTTC
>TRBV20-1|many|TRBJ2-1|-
CSARTGSEQFF
TGCAGTGCTCGGACGGGTAGTGAGCAGTTCTTC
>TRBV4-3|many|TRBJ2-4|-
CASSQVEGGSFQYF
TGCGCCAGCAGCCAAGTTGAAGGGGGAAGCTTTCAGTACTTC
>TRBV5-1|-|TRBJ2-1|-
CASSVSGLSYNEQFF
TGCGCCAGCAGCGTTTCGGGACTTTCCTACAACGAGCAGTTCTTC
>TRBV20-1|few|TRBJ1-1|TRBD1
CSAKGGWNTEAFF
TGCAGTGCTAAAGGGGGCTGGAACACTGAAGCTTTCTTT
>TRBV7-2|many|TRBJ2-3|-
CASSLGYADTQYF
TGTGCCAGCAGCCTAGGTTACGCAGATACGCAGTATTTT
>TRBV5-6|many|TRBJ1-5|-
CASRQRGHGGNQPQHF
TGTGCCAGCAGACAACGGGGGCATGGAGGCAATCAGCCCCAGCATTTT
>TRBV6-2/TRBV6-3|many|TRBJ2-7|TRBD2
CASSRRTSGFGEQYF
TGTGCCAGCAGCCGCCGGACTAGCGGTTTTGGAGAGCAGTACTTC
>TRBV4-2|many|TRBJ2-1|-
CASSQEVQVSGEQFF
TGTGCCAGCAGCCAAGAAGTGCAGGTGTCGGGGGAGCAGTTCTTC
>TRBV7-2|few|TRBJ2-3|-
CASSSHGGLYTITQYF
TGTGCCAGCAGCTCTCACGGAGGGCTTTATACCATTACGCAGTATTTT
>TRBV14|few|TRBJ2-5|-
CASSQNWAPQETQYF
TGTGCCAGCAGCCAAAATTGGGCCCCGCAAGAGACCCAGTACTTC